The clone carrying this T cell receptor beta chain was detected a few times. Original methodology: It was from reference gene primer amplification that nucleated cell counts were estimated. Here immunoSEQ multiplex PCR was the method, and the copy in TCRdb shows in-frame clones only, minus some. The V and J calls and clone size are taken from that table; D and trimming were inferred from the DNA. The sample shows under 300,000 clones, around 86% of them seen only once. The sample is drawn from a study of blood T cell repertoires in COVID-19. The overall study: From the United States, Italy and Spain came samples of acute and convalescent COVID-19. Sample material is recorded as cDNA or gDNA derived from T cells, B-cell-depleted T cells, or PBMCs.

Germline-derived CDR1 and CDR2 are SGHTA and FQGNSA. With 4 bases clipped from V and 5 bases from J, the junction kept 10 bases outside the gene matches. The CDR3 is made up of 16 amino acids. This TCR came from a man aged 18 to 29 with active or convalescent COVID-19. The sample was peripheral blood. This sequence joins TRBV7-2 and TRBJ2-2; 7 nucleotides align to TRBD1. Here the CDR3 reads CASSYRTSTGTGELFF. CDR3 sequence (DNA): TGTGCCAGCAGCTATCGCACCTCGACAGGGACCGGGGAGCTGTTTTTT.